This T cell receptor (beta chain) is drawn from a study of T cell responses to AZD1222 COVID-19 vaccine. Whole-study findings and limits: Along spike, vaccine-associated CD4 TCRs were found throughout, with dominance at 160-218 and 743-854. Among those given AZD1222, only six were seropositive at baseline. Most donors were white British, females outnumbered males, and clonal diversity was possibly underestimated. Nearly half of spike-specific TCRs reportedly target variant regions that are unmutated in the B.1.351 and B.1.1.7 variants.

Trimming removed 7 bases from V and 6 bases from J; junction bases left unmatched: 9. Per germline, CDR1 MDHEN and CDR2 SYDVKM. The CDR3 has 15 residues. In regard to this clone: Its antigen is unidentified.

Generated by immunoSEQ multiplex PCR, the TCRdb table keeps only in-frame clones and is missing some. The sample holds some 150,000 clones; about 91% are singletons and the top ten take 3% to 4%. This specimen was peripheral blood, taken on day 0 of MenACWY control vaccination. This clonotype was sampled from an adult in good health. This chain connects TRBV28 to TRBJ1-2; 12 bases line up with TRBD1. CDR3 sequence reads: CASKDRDRGLDGYTF. CDR3 DNA sequence: TGTGCCAGCAAAGACCGGGACAGGGGGCTCGATGGCTACACCTTC.